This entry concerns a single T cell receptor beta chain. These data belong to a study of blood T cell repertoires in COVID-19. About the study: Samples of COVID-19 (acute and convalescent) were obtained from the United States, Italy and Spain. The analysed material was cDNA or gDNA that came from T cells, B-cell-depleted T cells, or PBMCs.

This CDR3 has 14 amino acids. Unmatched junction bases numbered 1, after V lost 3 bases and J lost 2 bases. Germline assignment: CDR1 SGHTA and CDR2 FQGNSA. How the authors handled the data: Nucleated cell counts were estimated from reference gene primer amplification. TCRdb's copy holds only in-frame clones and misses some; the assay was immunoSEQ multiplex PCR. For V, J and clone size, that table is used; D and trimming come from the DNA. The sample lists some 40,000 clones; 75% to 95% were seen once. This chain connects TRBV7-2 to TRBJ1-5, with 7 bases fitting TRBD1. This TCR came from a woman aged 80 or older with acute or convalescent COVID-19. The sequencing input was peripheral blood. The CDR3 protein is CASSFGTGNQPQHF. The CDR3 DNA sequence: TGTGCCAGCAGCTTTGGGACAGGCAATCAGCCCCAGCATTTT.